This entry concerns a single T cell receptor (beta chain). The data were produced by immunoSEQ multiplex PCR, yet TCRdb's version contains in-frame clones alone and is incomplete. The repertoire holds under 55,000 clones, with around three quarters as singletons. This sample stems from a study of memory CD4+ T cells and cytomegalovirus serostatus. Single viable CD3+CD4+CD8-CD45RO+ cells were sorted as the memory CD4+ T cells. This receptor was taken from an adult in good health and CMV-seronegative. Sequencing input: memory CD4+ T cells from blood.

Written as DNA, the CDR3 is TGCGCCAGCAGCTCCGGCTCGCAGGTTGAAAAACTGTTTTTT. Residues: CASSSGSQVEKLFF. The genes are TRBV5-1 and TRBJ1-4; D is ambiguous. CDR3 length: 14 amino acids. The germline CDR1 and CDR2 sequences are SGHRS and YFSETQ. Trimming left V 3 bases short and J 7 bases short, with 13 bases between. The whole variable domain, remainder taken from reference TRBV5-1 and TRBJ1-4, is KAGVTQTPRYLIKTRGQQVTLSCSPISGHRSVSWYQQTPGQGLQFLFEYFSETQRNKGNFPGRFSGRQFSNSRSEMNVSTLELGDSALYLCASSSGSQVEKLFFGSGTQLSVL.